The 22 T cell receptor beta chains below come from one sample, sequenced in a study of T-cell memory formation after mild COVID-19. Using its own MiXCR run on the 5' RACE reads, TCRdb lists one record per CDR3 protein. The sample holds around 390,000 distinct CDR3 sequences; approximately 15% are singletons and the top ten take roughly 21%. Sequencing input: PBMCs or a T cell subset sorted from them (not recorded which). Receptors originate from a man between 18 and 29 years old who had mild COVID-19 (a few samples of this study predate the infection). Cell type and time point are not known.

This clonotype turned up a few times. The chain links TRBV7-8 to TRBJ1-2; D is perhaps TRBD1 (5 bases). Germline V CDR1 and CDR2: SGHVS, FQNEAQ. V was shortened by 1 base and J by 4 bases, with 13 bases between the two germline ends. This CDR3 region has 15 residues. The CDR3 DNA sequence: TGTGCCAGCAGCTTAGTTCCCCCCGGGGCCTATGGCTACACCTTC. This sequence encodes CASSLVPPGAYGYTF.

This clonotype was seen at least ten times. V is TRBV10-3 and J is TRBJ2-5; TRBD1 might be the D (5 bases). With 6 bases removed from V and 2 bases from J, the gap between germline ends came to 7 bases. The CDR3 runs to 12 residues. The germline gives CDR1 ENHRY, CDR2 SYGVKD. In DNA, the CDR3 is TGTGCCATCAGGGACAAACAAGAGACCCAGTACTTC. This gives the protein CAIRDKQETQYF.

V and J are TRBV5-1 and TRBJ2-3; D possibly corresponds to TRBD1 (6 bases). Between the trimmed V and J ends, which lost 6 bases and 0 bases, there was a span of 11 bases. The germline gives CDR1 SGHRS, CDR2 YFSETQ. The CDR3 loop spans 14 amino acids. The CDR3 DNA follows: TGCGCCAGCACCTATGGACAGAGCACAGATACGCAGTATTTT. This translates into CASTYGQSTDTQYF. Combining the CDR3 with reference TRBV5-1 and TRBJ2-3 gives the whole variable domain KAGVTQTPRYLIKTRGQQVTLSCSPISGHRSVSWYQQTPGQGLQFLFEYFSETQRNKGNFPGRFSGRQFSNSRSEMNVSTLELGDSALYLCASTYGQSTDTQYFGPGTRLTVL.

The table lists this clonotype with a few counts. V is TRBV7-9 and J is TRBJ1-2; 10 nucleotides line up with TRBD1. V was clipped by 8 bases and J by 7 bases; unmatched bases: 10. The CDR3 contains 14 residues. Germline V lookup: CDR1 SEHNR, CDR2 FQNEAQ (reference sequence). The CDR3 region is CASQMTGGVGGYTF. The CDR3 region has the DNA TGTGCCAGCCAAATGACAGGGGGCGTCGGTGGCTACACCTTC.

This clonotype was observed a handful of times. The CDR3 protein is CAISELGTGLYEQYV. Written as DNA, the CDR3 is TGTGCCATCAGTGAGCTCGGGACAGGGCTATACGAGCAGTACGTC. This chain uses TRBV10-3 with TRBJ2-7; TRBD1 matches at 9 bases. From germline, CDR1 is ENHRY and CDR2 SYGVKD. Trimming took 2 bases from V and 4 from J; bases not matched to a gene: 6. The CDR3 length is 15 residues.

The V call is TRBV19, the J call TRBJ2-1; no clear D. V shed 1 base and J shed 9 bases, with 7 bases lying between them. Germline V gives CDR1 LNHDA, CDR2 SQIVND (reference sequence). The CDR3 is made up of 12 amino acids. The CDR3, as DNA: TGTGCCAGTAGTATAGGGCTGAGTGAGCAGTTCTTC. Amino acid sequence: CASSIGLSEQFF.

V usage is TRBV20-1 and J usage is TRBJ2-3, with 9 bases that match TRBD2. Germline CDR1 reads DFQATT; CDR2 reads SNEGSKA (reference sequence). This CDR3 spans 15 amino acids. V shed 6 bases and J 2 bases; nucleotides not matched to a gene: 9. CDR3 loop: CSAISGGANTDTQYF. CDR3 DNA sequence: TGCAGTGCGATTAGCGGGGGAGCCAACACAGATACGCAGTATTTT.

This clonotype was detected a few times. The chain carries TRBV6-2 or TRBV6-3 and TRBJ1-5, with D hard to call. The CDR3 has 14 amino acids. The germline gives CDR1 MNHEY, CDR2 SVGEGT. Trimming cost V 6 bases and J 0 bases, with 9 bases left between them. CDR3 residues: CASRGLLSNQPQHF. Written as DNA, the CDR3 is TGTGCCAGCAGAGGTCTACTTAGCAATCAGCCCCAGCATTTT.

This chain links TRBV9 with TRBJ1-2; D is possibly TRBD1 (5 bases). In germline, CDR1 is SGDLS, CDR2 YYNGEE. This CDR3 is 14 amino acids long. Trimming left V 2 bases short and J 4 bases short, with 12 bases between. CDR3 nucleotide sequence: TGTGCCAGCAGCGTCGAGGGACGGAGCTATGGCTACACCTTC. Translated: CASSVEGRSYGYTF. Drawing the rest from reference TRBV9 and TRBJ1-2, the complete variable domain is DSGVTQTPKHLITATGQRVTLRCSPRSGDLSVYWYQQSLDQGLQFLIQYYNGEERAKGNILERFSAQQFPDLHSELNLSSLELGDSALYFCASSVEGRSYGYTFGSGTRLTVV.

J is TRBJ1-1 and V is TRBV7-9; D is uncertain. Germline V gene data show CDR1 as SEHNR and CDR2 as FQNEAQ (reference sequence). The CDR3 runs to 13 residues. Trimming left V 6 bases short and J 3 bases short, with 11 bases between. CDR3 coding DNA: TGTGCCAGCAGACCGACATACTACACTGAAGCTTTCTTT. This gives the protein CASRPTYYTEAFF.

This clonotype was seen more than once but under ten times. The gene calls are TRBV12-3 or TRBV12-4 and TRBJ2-7, with 8 bases fitting TRBD1. CDR3 length equals 16 residues. J gave up 2 bases and V 4 bases, and 10 bases lay outside the gene matches. DNA for the CDR3: TGTGCCAGCAGTTCCCGCAGGGGGCTCTTAACCTACGAGCAGTACTTC. It codes for CASSSRRGLLTYEQYF.

J is TRBJ2-5 and V is TRBV7-9; TRBD1 aligns across 11 bases. This CDR3 spans 16 amino acids. V lost 5 bases to trimming and J lost 0 bases; unmatched junction nucleotides: 5. From germline, CDR1 is SEHNR and CDR2 FQNEAQ (reference sequence). CDR3 nucleotides: TGTGCCAGCAGCCAGAGGGACAGGGGGTACCAAGAGACCCAGTACTTC. It translates to CASSQRDRGYQETQYF.

With regard to this clonotype: Being one base from a much bigger clone, this may be a read error. The chain employs TRBV7-9 and TRBJ2-1; 9 positions match TRBD1. V was clipped by 6 bases and J by 1 base; unmatched bases: 4. Germline CDR1 and CDR2: SEHNR and FQNEAQ (reference sequence). The CDR3 totals 15 residues. The CDR3 DNA reads as TGTGCCAGCAGACGAGGACAGGGGTCCTACAATGAGCAGTTCTTC. Its protein is CASRRGQGSYNEQFF.

This clonotype was seen a handful of times. The J gene is TRBJ2-1, the V gene TRBV24-1; no reliable D call. Trimming removed 2 bases at V and 8 bases at J, with 3 bases between. CDR3 length equals 11 residues. Germline CDR1 and CDR2: KGHDR and SFDVKD. The DNA for the CDR3 is TGTGCCACCAGTGATTCAGATGAGCAGTTCTTC. Protein: CATSDSDEQFF.

At least ten counts were recorded for this clonotype. J is TRBJ2-7 and V is TRBV4-1; 10 bases agree with TRBD1. The V gene's germline CDR1 is MGHRA and CDR2 YSYEKL. The V gene end was trimmed by 0 bases and the J gene end by 3 bases; junction bases not matched to a gene: 2. The CDR3 is 15 residues long. DNA for the CDR3: TGCGCCAGCAGCCAAGAGGGACAGGGGTTCTACGAGCAGTACGTC. Its translation is CASSQEGQGFYEQYV.

This clonotype was counted a few times. CDR3 sequence (DNA): TGCGCCAGCAGCCAAGCAGTCGCCTACGAGCAGTACTTC. Translated, it gives CASSQAVAYEQYF. The chain carries TRBV4-1 and TRBJ2-7; no clear D gene. CDR3 length equals 13 residues. Germline values: CDR1 MGHRA, CDR2 YSYEKL. The ends were cut back, 1 base at V and 2 bases at J, with 6 bases in the middle.

This chain joins TRBV7-9 and TRBJ2-2, with 8 bases lining up with TRBD1. V was pared by 8 bases and J by 3 bases, with 5 bases of the junction left unmatched. The CDR3 runs 14 residues. Germline values: CDR1 SEHNR, CDR2 FQNEAQ (reference sequence). This chain's CDR3 is CASADRAYTGELFF. In DNA form, the CDR3 reads TGTGCCAGCGCGGACAGGGCCTACACCGGGGAGCTGTTTTTT.

This clonotype came up many times. The rearrangement uses TRBV7-9 and TRBJ2-4; the match to TRBD1 covers 7 bases. Trimming took 4 bases from V and 6 from J; bases not matched to a gene: 21. The CDR3 extends over 19 amino acids. The germline V gene has CDR1 SEHNR and CDR2 FQNEAQ (reference sequence). The CDR3 DNA is TGTGCCAGCAGCTCATCCGCCGGGACAAGGGGGCGAAAGAGAAACATTCAGTACTTC. As protein: CASSSSAGTRGRKRNIQYF.

J is TRBJ2-7 and V is TRBV5-1, with a weak D call TRBD1 (6 bases). This CDR3 has 14 residues. With 0 bases removed from V and 2 bases from J, the gap between germline ends came to 9 bases. The germline gives CDR1 SGHRS, CDR2 YFSETQ. CDR3 sequence reads: CASSLEQGAYEQYF. In nucleotides, the CDR3 is TGCGCCAGCAGCTTGGAACAGGGCGCCTACGAGCAGTACTTC. The full variable domain, its missing parts supplied by reference TRBV5-1 and TRBJ2-7, is KAGVTQTPRYLIKTRGQQVTLSCSPISGHRSVSWYQQTPGQGLQFLFEYFSETQRNKGNFPGRFSGRQFSNSRSEMNVSTLELGDSALYLCASSLEQGAYEQYFGPGTRLTVT.

The rearrangement uses TRBV12-3 or TRBV12-4 and TRBJ1-5; TRBD1 matches 8 bases. CDR3 length: 14 residues. V shed 4 bases, J shed 5 bases, and the junction held 4 bases outside the gene matches. CDR3 DNA: TGTGCCAGCAGTTACACAGGGGGAGATCAGCCCCAGCATTTT. This translates into CASSYTGGDQPQHF.

The rearrangement links TRBV4-2 to TRBJ2-1; TRBD2 might be the D (5 bases). V gave up 1 base and J gave up 9 bases, with 13 bases separating them. The V gene's germline CDR1 is LGHNA and CDR2 YNFKEQ. The CDR3 is 14 amino acids. The CDR3 is CASSQVLGAGEQFF. The CDR3 coding sequence is TGTGCCAGCAGCCAAGTCTTGGGAGCCGGTGAGCAGTTCTTC.

This chain links TRBV27 with TRBJ2-7; the match to TRBD1 covers 8 bases. CDR1 is MNHEY and CDR2 is SMNVEV in the germline V gene (reference sequence). J gave up 6 bases and V 4 bases, and 14 bases lay outside the gene matches. The CDR3 loop spans 16 amino acids. DNA for the CDR3: TGTGCCAGCAGTTCACTTCCCGGACAGGGAGTTTCCGAGCAGTACTTC. It encodes CASSSLPGQGVSEQYF.